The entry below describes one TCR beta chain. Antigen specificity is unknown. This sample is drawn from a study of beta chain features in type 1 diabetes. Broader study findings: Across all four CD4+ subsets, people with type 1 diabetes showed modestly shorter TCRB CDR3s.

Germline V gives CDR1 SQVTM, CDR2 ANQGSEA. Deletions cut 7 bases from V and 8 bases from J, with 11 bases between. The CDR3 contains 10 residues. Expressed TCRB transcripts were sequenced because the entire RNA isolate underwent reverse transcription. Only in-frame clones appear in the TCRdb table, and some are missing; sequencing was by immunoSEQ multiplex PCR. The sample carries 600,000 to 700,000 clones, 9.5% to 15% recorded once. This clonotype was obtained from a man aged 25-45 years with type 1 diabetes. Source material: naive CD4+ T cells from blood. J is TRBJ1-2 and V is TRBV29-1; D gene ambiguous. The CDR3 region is CSANGEGYTF. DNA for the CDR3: TGCAGCGCCAACGGAGAGGGCTACACCTTC.